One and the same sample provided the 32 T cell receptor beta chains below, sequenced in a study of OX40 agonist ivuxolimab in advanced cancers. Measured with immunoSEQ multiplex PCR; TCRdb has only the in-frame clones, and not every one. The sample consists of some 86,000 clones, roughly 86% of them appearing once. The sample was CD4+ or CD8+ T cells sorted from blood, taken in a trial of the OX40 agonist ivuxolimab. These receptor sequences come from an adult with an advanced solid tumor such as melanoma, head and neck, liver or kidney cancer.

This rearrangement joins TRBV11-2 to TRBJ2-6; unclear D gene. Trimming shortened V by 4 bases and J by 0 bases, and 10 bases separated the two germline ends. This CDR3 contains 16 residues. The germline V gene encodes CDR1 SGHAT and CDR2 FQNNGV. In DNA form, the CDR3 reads TGTGCCAGCAGCTCTCCGATACGCTCTGGGGCCAACGTCCTGACTTTC. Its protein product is CASSSPIRSGANVLTF.

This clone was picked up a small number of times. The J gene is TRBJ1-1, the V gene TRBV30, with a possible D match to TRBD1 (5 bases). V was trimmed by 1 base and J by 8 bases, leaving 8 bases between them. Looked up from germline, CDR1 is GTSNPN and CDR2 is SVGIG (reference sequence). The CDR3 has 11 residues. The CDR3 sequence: CAWSGGVEAFF. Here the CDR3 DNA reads TGTGCCTGGAGTGGAGGGGTCGAAGCTTTCTTT. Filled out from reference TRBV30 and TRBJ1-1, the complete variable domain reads SQTIHQWPATLVQPVGSPLSLECTVEGTSNPNLYWYRQAAGRGLQLLFYSVGIGQISSEVPQNLSASRPQDRQFILSSKKLLLSDSGFYLCAWSGGVEAFFGQGTRLTVV.

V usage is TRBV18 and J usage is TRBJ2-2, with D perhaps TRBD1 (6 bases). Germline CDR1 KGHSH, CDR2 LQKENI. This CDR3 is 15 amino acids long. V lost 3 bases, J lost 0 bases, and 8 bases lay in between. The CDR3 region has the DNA TGTGCCAGCTCACCTGACAGGACGAACACCGGGGAGCTGTTTTTT. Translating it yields CASSPDRTNTGELFF.

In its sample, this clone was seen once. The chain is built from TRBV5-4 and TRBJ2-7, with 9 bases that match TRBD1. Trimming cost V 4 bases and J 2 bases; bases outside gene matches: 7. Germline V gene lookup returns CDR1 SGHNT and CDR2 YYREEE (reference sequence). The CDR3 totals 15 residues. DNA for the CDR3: TGTGCCAGCAGCCCCTCCCGGGACAGGGCCTACGAGCAGTACTTC. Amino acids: CASSPSRDRAYEQYF. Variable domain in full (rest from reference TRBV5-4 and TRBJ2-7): ETGVTQSPTHLIKTRGQQVTLRCSSQSGHNTVSWYQQALGQGPQFIFQYYREEENGRGNFPPRFSGLQFPNYSSELNVNALELDDSALYLCASSPSRDRAYEQYFGPGTRLTVT.

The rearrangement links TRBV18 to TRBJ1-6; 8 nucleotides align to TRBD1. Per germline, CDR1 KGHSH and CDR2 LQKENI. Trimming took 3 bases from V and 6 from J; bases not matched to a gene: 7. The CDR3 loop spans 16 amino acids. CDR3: CASSPRQGAGNSPLHF. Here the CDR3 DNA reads TGTGCCAGCTCACCGAGGCAGGGGGCTGGTAATTCACCCCTCCACTTT.

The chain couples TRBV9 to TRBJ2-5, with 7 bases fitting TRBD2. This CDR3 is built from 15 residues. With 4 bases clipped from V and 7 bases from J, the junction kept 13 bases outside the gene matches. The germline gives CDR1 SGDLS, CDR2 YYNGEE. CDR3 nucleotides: TGTGCCAGCAGCCCACAGACTAGCCTCGTAAGGACCCAGTACTTC. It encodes CASSPQTSLVRTQYF.

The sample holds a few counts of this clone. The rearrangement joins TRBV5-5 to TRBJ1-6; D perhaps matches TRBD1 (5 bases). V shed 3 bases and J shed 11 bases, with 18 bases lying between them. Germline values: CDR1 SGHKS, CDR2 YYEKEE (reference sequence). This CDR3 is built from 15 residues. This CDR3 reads CASSSQVQGGAPLHF. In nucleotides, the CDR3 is TGTGCCAGCAGCTCCCAAGTGCAGGGAGGTGCACCCCTCCACTTT.

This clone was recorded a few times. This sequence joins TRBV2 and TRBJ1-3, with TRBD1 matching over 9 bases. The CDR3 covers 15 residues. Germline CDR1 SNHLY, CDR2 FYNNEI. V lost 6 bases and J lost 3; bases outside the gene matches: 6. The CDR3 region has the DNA TGTGCCAGCAGGGTACAGGGGGCTGTTGGAAACACCATATATTTT. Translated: CASRVQGAVGNTIYF.

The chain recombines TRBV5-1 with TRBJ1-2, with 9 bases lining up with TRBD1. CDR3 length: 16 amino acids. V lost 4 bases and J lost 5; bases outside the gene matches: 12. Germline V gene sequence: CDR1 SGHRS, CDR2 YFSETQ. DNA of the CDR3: TGCGCCAGCAGCGACGCACAGGGGGCGATTTGGTATGGCTACACCTTC. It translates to CASSDAQGAIWYGYTF.

Here the CDR3 DNA reads TGTGCCAGCAGCTTAGCGGGGACCTTAGCCAAAAACATTCAGTACTTC. Translating it yields CASSLAGTLAKNIQYF. This chain joins TRBV5-4 and TRBJ2-4; 7 bases align to TRBD2. Germline CDR1 SGHNT, CDR2 YYREEE (reference sequence). V was clipped by 2 bases and J by 0 bases; unmatched bases: 5. The CDR3 runs 16 residues.

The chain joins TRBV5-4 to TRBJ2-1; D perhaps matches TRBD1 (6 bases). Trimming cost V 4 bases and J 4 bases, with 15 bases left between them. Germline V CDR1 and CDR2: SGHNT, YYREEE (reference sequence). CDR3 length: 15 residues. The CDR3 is CASSRRDQGYNEQFF. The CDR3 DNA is TGTGCCAGCAGCCGCCGGGACCAGGGGTACAATGAGCAGTTCTTC.

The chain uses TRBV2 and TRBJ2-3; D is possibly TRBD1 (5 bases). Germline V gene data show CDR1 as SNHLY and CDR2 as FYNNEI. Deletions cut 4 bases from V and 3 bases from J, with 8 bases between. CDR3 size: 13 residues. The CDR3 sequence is CASSGTGTDTQYF. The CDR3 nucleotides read TGTGCCAGCAGTGGAACAGGTACAGATACGCAGTATTTT.

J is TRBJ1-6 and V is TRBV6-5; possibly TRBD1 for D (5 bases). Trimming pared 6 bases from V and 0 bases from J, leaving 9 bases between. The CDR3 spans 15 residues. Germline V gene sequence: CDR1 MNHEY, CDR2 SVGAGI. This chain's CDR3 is CASSQDISYNSPLHF. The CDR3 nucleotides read TGTGCCAGCAGCCAGGACATCTCCTATAATTCACCCCTCCACTTT.

CDR3: CATNSPGRVNTEAFF. The CDR3 nucleotides are TGTGCCACCAATTCTCCGGGACGGGTGAACACTGAAGCTTTCTTT. V and J are TRBV19 and TRBJ1-1, with a tentative D call TRBD1 (5 bases). V gave up 10 bases and J gave up 0 bases, with 18 bases separating them. The CDR3 has 15 amino acids. Germline values: CDR1 LNHDA, CDR2 SQIVND (reference sequence).

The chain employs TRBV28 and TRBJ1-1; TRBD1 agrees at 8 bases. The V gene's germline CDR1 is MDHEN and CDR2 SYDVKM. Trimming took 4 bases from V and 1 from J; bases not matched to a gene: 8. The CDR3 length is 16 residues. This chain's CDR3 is CASSSSPGTGNTEAFF. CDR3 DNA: TGTGCCAGCAGTTCCTCCCCCGGGACAGGGAACACTGAAGCTTTCTTT.

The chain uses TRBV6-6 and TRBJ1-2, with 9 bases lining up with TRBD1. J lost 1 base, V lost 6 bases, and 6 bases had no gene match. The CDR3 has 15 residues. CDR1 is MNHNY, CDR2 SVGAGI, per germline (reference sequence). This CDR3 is CASRRGTGLNYGYTF. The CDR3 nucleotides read TGTGCCAGCAGAAGAGGGACAGGGCTTAACTATGGCTACACCTTC.

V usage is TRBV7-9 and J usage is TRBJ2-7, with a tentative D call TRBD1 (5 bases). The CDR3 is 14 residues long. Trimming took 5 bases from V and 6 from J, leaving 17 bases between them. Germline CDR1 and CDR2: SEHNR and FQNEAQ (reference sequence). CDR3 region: CASSPLSTGTEQYF. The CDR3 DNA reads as TGTGCCAGCAGCCCCCTCTCAACAGGAACCGAGCAGTACTTC. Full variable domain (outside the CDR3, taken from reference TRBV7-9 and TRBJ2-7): DTGVSQNPRHKITKRGQNVTFRCDPISEHNRLYWYRQTLGQGPEFLTYFQNEAQLEKSRLLSDRFSAERPKGSFSTLEIQRTEQGDSAMYLCASSPLSTGTEQYFGPGTRLTVT.

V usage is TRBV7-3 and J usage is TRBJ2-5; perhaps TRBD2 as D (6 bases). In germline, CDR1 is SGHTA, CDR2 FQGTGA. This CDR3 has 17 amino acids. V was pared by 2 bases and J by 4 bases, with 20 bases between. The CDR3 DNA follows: TGTGCCAGCAGCTTAGGGTTGGGACTCTCCGCGCGAGAGACCCAGTACTTC. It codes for CASSLGLGLSARETQYF.

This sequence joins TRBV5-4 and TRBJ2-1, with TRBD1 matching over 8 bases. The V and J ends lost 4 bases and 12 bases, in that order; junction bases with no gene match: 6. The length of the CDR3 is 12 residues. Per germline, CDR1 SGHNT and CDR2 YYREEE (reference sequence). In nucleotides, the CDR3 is TGTGCCAGCAGCGCCGGAGACAGGGGGCAGTTCTTC. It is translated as CASSAGDRGQFF.

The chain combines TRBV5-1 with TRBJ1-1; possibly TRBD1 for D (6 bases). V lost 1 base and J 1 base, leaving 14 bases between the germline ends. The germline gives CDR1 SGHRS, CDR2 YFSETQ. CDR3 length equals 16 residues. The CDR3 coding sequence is TGCGCCAGCAGCTTGTGGGGGGGCAACCCGAACACTGAAGCTTTCTTT. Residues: CASSLWGGNPNTEAFF.

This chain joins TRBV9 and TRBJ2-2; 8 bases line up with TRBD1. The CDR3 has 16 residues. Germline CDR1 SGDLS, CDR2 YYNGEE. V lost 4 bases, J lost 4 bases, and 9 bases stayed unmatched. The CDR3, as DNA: TGTGCCAGCAGCTCCCGCGGACAGGGCGCCACCGGGGAGCTGTTTTTT. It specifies CASSSRGQGATGELFF. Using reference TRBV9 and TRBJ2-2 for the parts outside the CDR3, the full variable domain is DSGVTQTPKHLITATGQRVTLRCSPRSGDLSVYWYQQSLDQGLQFLIQYYNGEERAKGNILERFSAQQFPDLHSELNLSSLELGDSALYFCASSSRGQGATGELFFGEGSRLTVL.

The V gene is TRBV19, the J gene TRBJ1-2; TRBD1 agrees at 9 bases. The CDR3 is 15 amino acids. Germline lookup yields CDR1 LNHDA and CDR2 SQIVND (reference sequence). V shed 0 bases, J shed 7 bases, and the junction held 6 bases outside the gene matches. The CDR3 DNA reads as TGTGCCAGTAGTATAGACGCAACAGGGGGCTTTGGCTACACCTTC. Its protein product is CASSIDATGGFGYTF.

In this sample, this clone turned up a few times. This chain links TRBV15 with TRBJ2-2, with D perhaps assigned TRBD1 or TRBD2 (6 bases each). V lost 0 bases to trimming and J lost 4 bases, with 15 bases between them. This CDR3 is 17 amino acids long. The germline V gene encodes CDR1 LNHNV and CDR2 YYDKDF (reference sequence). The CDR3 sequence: CATSRDLGGGSTGELFF. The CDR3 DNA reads TGTGCCACCAGCAGAGATCTAGGAGGGGGGTCCACCGGGGAGCTGTTTTTT.

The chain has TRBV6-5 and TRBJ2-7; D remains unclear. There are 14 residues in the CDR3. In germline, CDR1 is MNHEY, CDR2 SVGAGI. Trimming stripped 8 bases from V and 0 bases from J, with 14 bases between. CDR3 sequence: CASQLSWGSYEQYF. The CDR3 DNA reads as TGTGCCAGCCAACTTAGCTGGGGCTCCTACGAGCAGTACTTC.

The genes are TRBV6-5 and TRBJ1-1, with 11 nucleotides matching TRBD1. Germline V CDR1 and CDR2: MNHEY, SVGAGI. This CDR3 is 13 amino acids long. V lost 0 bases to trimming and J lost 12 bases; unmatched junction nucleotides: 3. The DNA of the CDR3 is TGTGCCAGCAGTTACTCCGGACAGGGGGCGACTTTCTTT. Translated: CASSYSGQGATFF.

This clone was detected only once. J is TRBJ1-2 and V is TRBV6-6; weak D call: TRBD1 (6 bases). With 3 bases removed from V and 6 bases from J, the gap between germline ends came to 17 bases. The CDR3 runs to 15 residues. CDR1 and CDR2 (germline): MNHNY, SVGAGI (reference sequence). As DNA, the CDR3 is TGTGCCAGCAGTTATCGGGACACCAGAACGGATGGCTACACCTTC. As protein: CASSYRDTRTDGYTF.

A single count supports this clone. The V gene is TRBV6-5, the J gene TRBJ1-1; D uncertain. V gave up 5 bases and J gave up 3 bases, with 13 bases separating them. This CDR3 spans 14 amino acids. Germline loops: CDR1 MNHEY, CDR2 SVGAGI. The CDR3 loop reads CASSPQVPYTEAFF. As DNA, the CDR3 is TGTGCCAGCAGTCCACAAGTTCCTTACACTGAAGCTTTCTTT.

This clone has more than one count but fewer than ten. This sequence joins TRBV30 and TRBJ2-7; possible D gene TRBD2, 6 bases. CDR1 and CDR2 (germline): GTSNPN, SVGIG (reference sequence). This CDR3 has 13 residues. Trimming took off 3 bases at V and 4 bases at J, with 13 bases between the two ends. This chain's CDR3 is CAWSGSTPYEQYF. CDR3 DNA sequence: TGTGCCTGGAGCGGGAGCACACCTTACGAGCAGTACTTC.

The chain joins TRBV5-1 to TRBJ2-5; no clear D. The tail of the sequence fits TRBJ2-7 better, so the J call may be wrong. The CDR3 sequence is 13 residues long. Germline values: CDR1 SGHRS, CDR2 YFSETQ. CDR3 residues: CASSLVPGYEQYF. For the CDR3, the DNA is TGCGCCAGCAGCTTGGTCCCCGGTTACGAGCAGTACTTC.

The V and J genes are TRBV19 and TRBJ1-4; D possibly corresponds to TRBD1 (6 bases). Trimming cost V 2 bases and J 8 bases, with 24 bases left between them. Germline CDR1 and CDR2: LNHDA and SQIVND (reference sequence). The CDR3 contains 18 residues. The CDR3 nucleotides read TGTGCCAGTAGTATACCCCTTACGTTACAGGGACGGATAGAAAAACTGTTTTTT. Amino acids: CASSIPLTLQGRIEKLFF.

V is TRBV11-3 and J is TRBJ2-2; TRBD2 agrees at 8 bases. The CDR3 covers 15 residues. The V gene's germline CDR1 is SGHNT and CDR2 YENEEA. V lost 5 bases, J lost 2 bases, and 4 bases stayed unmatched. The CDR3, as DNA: TGTGCCAGCAGCAACGGGGGGGGCAACACCGGGGAGCTGTTTTTT. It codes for CASSNGGGNTGELFF. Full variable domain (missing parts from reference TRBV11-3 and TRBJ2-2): EAGVVQSPRYKIIEKKQPVAFWCNPISGHNTLYWYLQNLGQGPELLIRYENEEAVDDSQLPKDRFSAERLKGVDSTLKIQPAELGDSAVYLCASSNGGGNTGELFFGEGSRLTVL.

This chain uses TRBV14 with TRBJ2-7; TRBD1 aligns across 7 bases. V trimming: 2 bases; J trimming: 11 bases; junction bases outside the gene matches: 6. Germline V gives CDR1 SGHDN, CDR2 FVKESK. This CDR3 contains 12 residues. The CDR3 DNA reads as TGTGCCAGCAGCCAAAGTGAACAGGGGAAGTACTTC. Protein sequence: CASSQSEQGKYF.